Listed below are T cell receptor beta chains from one sample, sequenced in a study of graft-versus-host responses after intestinal transplantation. Profiled with immunoSEQ multiplex PCR; TCRdb holds only in-frame clones, not every one. Of about 51,000 clones in the sample, about 95% are singletons; the top ten hold 0.23%. The antigens these receptors bind are not known. This sample comprised unstimulated CD8+ T cells sorted from spleen or lymph node cells, obtained before transplant. These receptors were taken from a human donor who was the organ donor for an intestinal transplant. Both conserved end residues are part of each CDR3. The D gene is left open where the match is weak. Size tells how often a clone was seen (once, few, many) or the class of an expanded clone, and some rows leave it out.

CDR3aa,CDR3nt,v_gene,abundance,d_gene,j_gene,len
CAWSVGNTEAFF,TGTGCCTGGAGTGTAGGGAACACTGAAGCTTTCTTT,TRBV30,NA,NA,TRBJ1-1,12
CASSFAAGGLNTEAFF,TGTGCCAGCAGCTTCGCCGCTGGGGGTCTAAACACTGAAGCTTTCTTT,TRBV7-9,NA,NA,TRBJ1-1,16
CASSQGGGSYEQYF,TGCGCCAGCAGCCAAGGGGGGGGCTCCTACGAGCAGTACTTC,TRBV4-3,NA,TRBD2,TRBJ2-7,14
CASSIGDSGEKLFF,TGCGCCAGCAGTATAGGGGACAGTGGCGAAAAACTGTTTTTT,TRBV10-2,NA,TRBD1,TRBJ1-4,14
CASTVGSSGANVLTF,TGTGCCAGCACCGTCGGTTCGTCTGGGGCCAACGTCCTGACTTTC,TRBV27,NA,NA,TRBJ2-6,15
CASSPPMTTDTQYF,TGTGCCAGCTCACCACCGATGACCACAGATACGCAGTATTTT,TRBV18,NA,NA,TRBJ2-3,14
CASSLEQGGYQETQYF,TGTGCCAGCAGCTTAGAACAGGGGGGGTACCAAGAGACCCAGTACTTC,TRBV11-3,NA,NA,TRBJ2-5,16
CASSMDELLLEQYF,TGTGCCAGCAGCATGGACGAACTGCTACTCGAGCAGTACTTC,TRBV5-6,NA,NA,TRBJ2-7,14
CASSDGNYEQYF,TGTGCCAGCAGCGACGGAAACTACGAGCAGTACTTC,TRBV9,once,NA,TRBJ2-7,12
CASSQDLNSELYNEQFF,TGTGCCAGCAGCCAAGATCTAAACAGCGAGCTGTACAATGAGCAGTTCTTC,TRBV14,NA,NA,TRBJ2-1,17
CASSDSPGGKNNSPLHF,TGTGCCAGCAGCGACTCACCTGGGGGGAAAAATAATTCACCCCTCCACTTT,TRBV9,NA,NA,TRBJ1-6,17
CAISESTDGHQPQHF,TGTGCCATCAGTGAGTCGACGGACGGACATCAGCCCCAGCATTTT,TRBV10-3,NA,NA,TRBJ1-5,15
CASYLDGGMNTEAFF,TGTGCCAGCTACCTGGACGGGGGAATGAACACTGAAGCTTTCTTT,TRBV2,NA,NA,TRBJ1-1,15
CAWRSSSITEAFF,TGTGCCTGGAGATCCAGTTCGATCACTGAAGCTTTCTTT,TRBV30,NA,NA,TRBJ1-1,13
CASSYSSGQETQYF,TGTGCCAGCAGTTACTCCAGCGGACAAGAGACCCAGTACTTC,TRBV6-5,NA,NA,TRBJ2-5,14
CASSLSPGSSTYEQYF,TGTGCCAGCAGCTTATCTCCGGGGTCTTCTACCTACGAGCAGTACTTC,TRBV7-8,once,NA,TRBJ2-7,16
CASSFGETGNFYGYTF,TGTGCCAGCAGTTTCGGCGAAACAGGGAACTTCTATGGCTACACCTTC,TRBV28,NA,NA,TRBJ1-2,16
CASSLQGDGYTF,TGTGCCAGCAGTTTGCAGGGTGATGGCTACACCTTC,TRBV28,NA,NA,TRBJ1-2,12
CASRSRGGLGANVLTF,TGTGCCAGCAGATCCCGGGGGGGCCTTGGGGCCAACGTCCTGACTTTC,TRBV27,NA,TRBD2,TRBJ2-6,16
CASSELLVRVGRALNTEAFF,TGTGCCAGCAGTGAGCTTTTAGTTCGAGTTGGAAGAGCATTGAACACTGAAGCTTTCTTT,TRBV5-8,NA,NA,TRBJ1-1,20
CASSQDHAAGGNTEAFF,TGCGCCAGCAGCCAAGATCATGCGGCAGGGGGGAACACTGAAGCTTTCTTT,TRBV4-3,NA,TRBD1,TRBJ1-1,17
CASSGTTGQMNTEAFF,TGTGCCAGCAGTGGTACGACGGGACAGATGAACACTGAAGCTTTCTTT,TRBV6-1,NA,TRBD1,TRBJ1-1,16
CASSPAQVGQGIYNEQFF,TGTGCCAGTAGTCCCGCGCAGGTAGGACAGGGAATTTACAATGAGCAGTTCTTC,TRBV19,NA,TRBD1,TRBJ2-1,18
CAWSRGQAYEQYF,TGTGCCTGGAGCAGGGGGCAGGCCTACGAGCAGTACTTC,TRBV30,NA,TRBD1,TRBJ2-7,13
CASSLSVLQNSPLHF,TGTGCCAGCAGTTTATCAGTTCTCCAGAATTCACCCCTCCACTTT,TRBV28,NA,NA,TRBJ1-6,15
CASRGLSGEGSNEQFF,TGTGCCAGCAGGGGCCTCTCAGGGGAGGGGAGCAATGAGCAGTTCTTC,TRBV7-9,NA,NA,TRBJ2-1,16
CASKPTGDTGYEQYF,TGTGCCAGCAAACCGACAGGGGACACGGGTTACGAGCAGTACTTC,TRBV27,NA,TRBD1,TRBJ2-7,15
CSVEGQGADGYTF,TGCAGCGTTGAAGGCCAGGGGGCGGATGGCTACACCTTC,TRBV29-1,once,TRBD1,TRBJ1-2,13
CASSLRDGALNTEAFF,TGTGCCAGCAGCCTACGGGACGGAGCTTTGAACACTGAAGCTTTCTTT,TRBV7-9,NA,NA,TRBJ1-1,16
CASSFGGVGQPQHF,TGTGCCAGCAGTTTCGGAGGGGTGGGTCAGCCCCAGCATTTT,TRBV27,few,NA,TRBJ1-5,14
CASSSGTGGYREQYF,TGTGCCAGCAGTTCCGGGACAGGGGGCTATAGGGAGCAGTACTTC,TRBV5-6,NA,TRBD1,TRBJ2-7,15
CASNFAGPSSYNEQFF,TGTGCCAGCAATTTTGCCGGCCCCAGCTCCTACAATGAGCAGTTCTTC,TRBV7-9,NA,NA,TRBJ2-1,16
CASSPDGGVYTEAFF,TGTGCCAGCAGCCCGGACGGTGGGGTCTACACTGAAGCTTTCTTT,TRBV7-2,NA,NA,TRBJ1-1,15
CASSPLTRTYNEQFF,TGTGCCAGCAGCCCCCTTACTCGAACCTACAATGAGCAGTTCTTC,TRBV7-3,NA,NA,TRBJ2-1,15
CASSFRISSYEQYF,TGTGCCAGCAGTTTTCGGATTAGCTCCTACGAGCAGTACTTC,TRBV27,few,NA,TRBJ2-7,14
CASSQWTGEAFF,TGTGCCAGCAGCCAGTGGACAGGAGAAGCTTTCTTT,TRBV9,NA,TRBD1,TRBJ1-1,12
CASSLDRNYGYTF,TGTGCCAGCAGTTTAGACAGAAACTATGGCTACACCTTC,TRBV27,NA,NA,TRBJ1-2,13
CASSDKGEVGYTF,TGTGCCAGCAGTGATAAAGGGGAAGTGGGCTACACCTTC,TRBV25-1,NA,NA,TRBJ1-2,13
CASSFFRAGDTDTQYF,TGTGCCAGCAGCTTTTTCCGGGCAGGCGACACAGATACGCAGTATTTT,TRBV13,NA,NA,TRBJ2-3,16
CASSQDSRGAGYTEAFF,TGCGCCAGCAGCCAAGATTCGAGGGGCGCGGGGTACACTGAAGCTTTCTTT,TRBV4-3,NA,NA,TRBJ1-1,17
CASSGPDRGAMAEAFF,TGTGCCAGCAGTGGACCAGACAGGGGGGCTATGGCTGAAGCTTTCTTT,TRBV6-1,NA,TRBD1,TRBJ1-1,16
CSVRDRDAYEQYF,TGCAGCGTTCGGGACAGGGATGCGTACGAGCAGTACTTC,TRBV29-1,once,TRBD1,TRBJ2-7,13
CASSLERGTFNEQFF,TGTGCCAGCAGCTTGGAGCGGGGGACGTTCAATGAGCAGTTCTTC,TRBV5-4,NA,TRBD2,TRBJ2-1,15
CSVDTGLAGYNEQFF,TGCAGCGTCGATACTGGACTAGCGGGGTACAATGAGCAGTTCTTC,TRBV29-1,NA,TRBD2,TRBJ2-1,15
CASSFSGGAYNEQFF,TGTGCCAGCAGCTTTAGCGGGGGGGCCTATAATGAGCAGTTCTTC,TRBV7-8,NA,TRBD2,TRBJ2-1,15
CASRPGQGHYEQYF,TGTGCCAGCAGGCCGGGACAGGGCCACTACGAGCAGTACTTC,TRBV6-5,NA,TRBD1,TRBJ2-7,14
CASSLGQRGYTF,TGTGCCAGCAGCTTAGGGCAGCGGGGCTACACCTTC,TRBV11-2,NA,NA,TRBJ1-2,12
CASSENERPDAAFF,TGTGCCAGCAGTGAGAACGAACGGCCCGACGCAGCTTTCTTT,TRBV2,NA,NA,TRBJ1-1,14
CASSQDRDSTKPNYGYTF,TGTGCCAGCAGCCAAGATCGAGACAGCACAAAACCTAACTATGGCTACACCTTC,TRBV4-2,NA,NA,TRBJ1-2,18
CASSLILVVTGGNQPQHF,TGCGCCAGCAGCCTAATACTCGTCGTGACAGGGGGAAATCAGCCCCAGCATTTT,TRBV4-1,NA,TRBD1,TRBJ1-5,18
CASSPITVMYNEQFF,TGTGCCAGCAGCCCTATCACGGTCATGTACAATGAGCAGTTCTTC,TRBV27,NA,NA,TRBJ2-1,15